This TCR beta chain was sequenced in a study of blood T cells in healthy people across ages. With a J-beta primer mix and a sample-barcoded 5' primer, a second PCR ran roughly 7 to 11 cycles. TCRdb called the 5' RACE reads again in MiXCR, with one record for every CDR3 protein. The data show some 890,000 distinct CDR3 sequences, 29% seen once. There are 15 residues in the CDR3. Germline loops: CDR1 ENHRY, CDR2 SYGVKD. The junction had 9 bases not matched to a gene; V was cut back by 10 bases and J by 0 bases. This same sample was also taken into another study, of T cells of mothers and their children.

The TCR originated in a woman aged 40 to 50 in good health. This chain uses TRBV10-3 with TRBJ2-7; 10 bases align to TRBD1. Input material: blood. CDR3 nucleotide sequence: TGTGCCACTAAACCCGGGACAGGGGACTCCTACGAGCAGTACTTC. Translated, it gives CATKPGTGDSYEQYF.